This TCR beta chain was observed in a study of early T cells in non-severe SARS-CoV-2 infection. Study overall: Sequencing was performed on bulk RNA from unsorted whole blood, leaving chains unpaired.

This clonotype was counted many times. Its antigen is still unknown. Individual cDNA molecules received unique molecular identifiers. Each CDR3 protein gets one entry after TCRdb re-called the 5' RACE reads with MiXCR. The sample lists about 81,000 distinct CDR3 sequences; over 5% were seen once. Study results and caveats: Anti-spike CD8 specificities were favored by VDJdb matching, whose results missed private and CD4 specificities.

The CDR3 is 14 residues long. Deletions cut 5 bases from V and 6 bases from J, with 14 bases between. Sequencing was carried out using whole blood. This chain connects TRBV12-3 or TRBV12-4 to TRBJ2-1; D may correspond to TRBD1 or TRBD2 (6 bases each). This receptor was identified in an adult who was a healthcare worker with PCR-confirmed SARS-CoV-2 infection or an uninfected control (not recorded which). The CDR3 sequence is CASSTRGLGNEQFF. For the CDR3, the DNA is TGTGCCAGCAGTACCCGGGGGCTCGGCAATGAGCAGTTCTTC.